The sequence of this T cell receptor (beta chain) was determined in a study of response to subunit inactivated influenza vaccine. Study conclusions and caveats: Authors suggested each seasonal flu vaccination may recruit only limited numbers of new T cells.

In the case of this clonotype: Its target is not known.

The CDR3 covers 19 residues. The germline V gene encodes CDR1 MDHEN and CDR2 SYDVKM. The J segment lost 2 bases and the V segment lost 1 base, leaving 12 bases of the junction unmatched. One entry per CDR3 protein, called by TCRdb with MiXCR from the RT-PCR reads. Found here are around 300,000 distinct CDR3 sequences, roughly 20% of them singletons; the top ten hold about 9.4%. The gene calls are TRBV28 and TRBJ2-1; 9 bases map to TRBD1. The specimen was PBMCs from blood, collected about 19 months after vaccination. This clonotype originated in a man in his fifties or sixties who received an inactivated influenza vaccine. The CDR3 protein is CASSLFRRGTGTTYNEQFF. The CDR3 DNA reads as TGTGCCAGCAGTTTATTCCGAAGGGGGACAGGGACTACCTACAATGAGCAGTTCTTC.